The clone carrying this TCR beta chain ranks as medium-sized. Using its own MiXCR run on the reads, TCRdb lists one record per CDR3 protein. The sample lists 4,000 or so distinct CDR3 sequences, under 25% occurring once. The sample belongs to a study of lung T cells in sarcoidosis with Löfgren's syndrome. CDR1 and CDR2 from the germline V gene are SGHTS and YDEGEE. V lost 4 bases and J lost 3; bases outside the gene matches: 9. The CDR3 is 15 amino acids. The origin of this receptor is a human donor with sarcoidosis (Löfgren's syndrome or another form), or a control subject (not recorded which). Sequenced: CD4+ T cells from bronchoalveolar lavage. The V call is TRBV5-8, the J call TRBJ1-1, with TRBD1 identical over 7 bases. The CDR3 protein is CASSRRQGVDTEAFF. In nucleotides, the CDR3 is TGTGCCAGCAGCAGAAGACAGGGTGTGGACACTGAAGCTTTCTTT. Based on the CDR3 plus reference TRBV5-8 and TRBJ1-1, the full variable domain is EAGVTQSPTHLIKTRGQQATLRCSPISGHTSVYWYQQALGLGLQFLLWYDEGEERNRGNFPPRFSGRQFPNYSSELNVNALELEDSALYLCASSRRQGVDTEAFFGQGTRLTVV.